The rows below give T cell receptor beta chains drawn from one sample of a study of CD4 T cells in relation to SARS-CoV-2 and coronaviruses. Their specific antigens are unknown. Produced via immunoSEQ multiplex PCR; TCRdb's table is partial and in-frame only. The table shows about 18,000 clones, with 60% to 80% occurring only once. Sequencing was performed on CD4+ T cells from PBMCs, cultured in vitro. Receptors originate from a human donor in good health. Both conserved end residues are part of each CDR3. Each record gives: D gene, clone size, J gene, V gene, CDR3 DNA, CDR3 protein. The D gene is left open where the match is weak. The size entry is marked missing in some rows and otherwise reads once, few, many or a size class.

>-|-|TRBJ1-6|TRBV19
TGTGCCAGTAGTTCTGGCTATAATTCACCCCTCCACTTT
CASSSGYNSPLHF
>-|-|TRBJ1-6|TRBV11-2
TGTGCCAGCAGCTTACGGGACGGCCAGAATTCACCCCTCCACTTT
CASSLRDGQNSPLHF
>-|-|TRBJ1-6|TRBV4-1
TGCGCCAGCAGCCCTGACAGGTGGACCTATAATTCACCCCTCCACTTT
CASSPDRWTYNSPLHF
>-|-|TRBJ1-1|TRBV2
TGTGCCAGCAGGAGGATTAATTTGAACACTGAAGCTTTCTTT
CASRRINLNTEAFF
>TRBD1|-|TRBJ1-2|TRBV28
TGTGCCAGCAGTCCGGCCGGGACAGGGGCCATATATGGCTACACCTTC
CASSPAGTGAIYGYTF
>TRBD2|-|TRBJ2-1|TRBV5-4
TGTGCCAGCAGCTTGTCAGCGGGAGAGTACAATGAGCAGTTCTTC
CASSLSAGEYNEQFF
>TRBD1|-|TRBJ2-7|TRBV28
TGTGCCAGCAGGAGAGACAGGGGGTTTTCCTACGAGCAGTACTTC
CASRRDRGFSYEQYF
>TRBD1|few|TRBJ1-1|TRBV7-2
TGTGCCAGCAGCTCATCGGGACAGTCGGCTTTCTTT
CASSSSGQSAFF
>TRBD2|-|TRBJ2-7|TRBV2
TGTGCCAGTAAAAAGCGGGAGGGTTCCTACGAGCAGTACTTC
CASKKREGSYEQYF
>TRBD1|-|TRBJ2-4|TRBV19
TGTGCCAGTAGTATCTTCCAGGGGGCGGATAAAAACATTCAGTACTTC
CASSIFQGADKNIQYF
>-|once|TRBJ1-6|TRBV9
TGTGCCAGCAGCCCCCGAGACCCGAATAATTCACCCCTCCACTTT
CASSPRDPNNSPLHF
>TRBD2|-|TRBJ2-1|TRBV6-5
TGTGCCAGCAGGGGTAGCGGGAGAGATGAGCAGTTCTTC
CASRGSGRDEQFF
>-|-|TRBJ2-7|TRBV5-1
TGCGCCAGCAGAGCCCGGGACCGGAGCTCCTACGAGCAGTACTTC
CASRARDRSSYEQYF
>-|-|TRBJ2-3|TRBV7-9
TGTGCCAGCAGCTTAGGTGGGCCAGATACGCAGTATTTT
CASSLGGPDTQYF
>-|medium-sized|TRBJ2-1|TRBV12-1
TGTGCCAGCAGCTTTGCGGGCTCTAGCGGGAGTGATGAGCAGTTCTTC
CASSFAGSSGSDEQFF
>-|-|TRBJ2-6|TRBV6-4
TGTGCCAGCAGTGACGACAACTCTGGGGCCAACGTCCTGACTTTC
CASSDDNSGANVLTF
>-|-|TRBJ1-6|TRBV7-3
TGTGCCAGCAGCTTAAGAACCGGGGATAATTCACCCCTCCACTTT
CASSLRTGDNSPLHF